The 2 T cell receptor beta chains listed next were all sequenced from one sample in a study of T cell responses to AZD1222 COVID-19 vaccine. Repertoires were generated with immunoSEQ multiplex PCR, while TCRdb's copy carries only in-frame clones and drops some. There are about 110,000 clones in the sample; 80% to 95% occur only once, and about 1.2% lies in the top ten. The material was peripheral blood, obtained on day 0 of AZD1222 vaccination. The receptors originated from an adult in good health.

This chain links TRBV3-1 (or the pseudogene TRBV3-2) with TRBJ2-6; D is unresolved. V was trimmed by 4 bases and J by 0 bases, leaving 4 bases between them. Germline V gene lookup returns CDR1 LGHDT and CDR2 YNNKEL (reference sequence). The CDR3 is 14 residues long. The DNA for the CDR3 is TGTGCCAGCAGCCGCTTCTCTGGGGCCAACGTCCTGACTTTC. Amino acid sequence: CASSRFSGANVLTF.

This chain links TRBV2 with TRBJ1-1; tentative D call: TRBD1 (5 bases). The V gene's germline CDR1 is SNHLY and CDR2 FYNNEI. This CDR3 region has 14 residues. Deletions cut 6 bases from V and 2 bases from J, with 13 bases between. Here the CDR3 reads CASRWGTGNTEAFF. The CDR3 DNA reads as TGTGCCAGCAGGTGGGGGACGGGTAACACTGAAGCTTTCTTT. The variable domain in full, with the rest retrieved from reference TRBV2 and TRBJ1-1, is EPEVTQTPSHQVTQMGQEVILRCVPISNHLYFYWYRQILGQKVEFLVSFYNNEISEKSEIFDDQFSVERPDGSNFTLKIRSTKLEDSAMYFCASRWGTGNTEAFFGQGTRLTVV.